This is a list of T cell receptor beta chains from one sample in a study of HIV-infected children after antiretroviral therapy interruption. Using its own MiXCR run on the 3' RACE reads, TCRdb lists one record per CDR3 protein. This sample has around 50,000 distinct CDR3 sequences; around 4% occur once, and the top ten carry about 0.71%. The sequences come from CD45RA+ CD4+ T cells from PBMCs, pooled from several time points, collected from a donor given antiretroviral therapy, either interrupted or continuous. Receptors originate from a pool of human donors with HIV. Each CDR3 is given with its conserved first and last residue. A D gene is named only where the DNA matches it firmly. Clone size appears in some rows only: once, few, many, or a class for an expanded clone.

size	J	V	D	CDR3	DNA
many	TRBJ2-3	TRBV19	NA	CASSKNRGTDTQYF	TGTGCCAGTAGTAAAAACAGGGGCACAGATACGCAGTATTTT
NA	TRBJ2-7	TRBV29-1	NA	CSATGGYEQYF	TGCAGCGCGACCGGAGGGTACGAGCAGTACTTC
many	TRBJ1-5	TRBV18	NA	CASSPGQGGNQPQHF	TGTGCCAGCTCACCAGGGCAGGGAGGCAATCAGCCCCAGCATTTT
NA	TRBJ2-3	TRBV19	NA	CASSIWGRISGDTQYF	TGTGCCAGTAGTATATGGGGACGAATCTCCGGAGATACGCAGTATTTT
many	TRBJ1-6	TRBV7-8	NA	CASSLVGLENSPLHF	TGTGCCAGCAGCTTAGTAGGGTTAGAGAATTCACCCCTCCACTTT
few	TRBJ1-1	TRBV18	TRBD1	CASSPWTGEVAEAFF	TGTGCCAGCTCCCCCTGGACAGGGGAGGTCGCTGAAGCTTTCTTT
many	TRBJ1-1	TRBV12-3/TRBV12-4	TRBD1	CASSDREENTEAFF	TGTGCCAGCAGTGACAGGGAAGAGAACACTGAAGCTTTCTTT
NA	TRBJ2-5	TRBV25-1	TRBD1	CASNPDRGEETQYF	TGTGCCAGCAACCCGGACAGGGGAGAAGAGACCCAGTACTTC
many	TRBJ2-5	TRBV2	NA	CASSVAGETQYF	TGTGCCAGCAGTGTCGCGGGGGAGACCCAGTACTTC
NA	TRBJ1-1	TRBV12-3/TRBV12-4	NA	CASRRGPGTEAFF	TGTGCCAGCCGGAGGGGCCCGGGGACTGAAGCTTTCTTT
many	TRBJ2-5	TRBV11-2	NA	CASSRGLFFSGDRQETQYF	TGTGCCAGCAGCCGCGGGTTATTTTTTAGCGGCGACAGGCAAGAGACCCAGTACTTC
many	TRBJ2-1	TRBV20-1	TRBD1	CSARNAGTGGINEQFF	TGCAGTGCTAGAAACGCTGGGACAGGGGGAATCAATGAGCAGTTCTTC
many	TRBJ2-1	TRBV24-1	NA	CATSDRNNEQFF	TGTGCCACCAGTGATCGAAACAATGAGCAGTTCTTC
many	TRBJ1-1	TRBV3-1	NA	CASSLAGRVKAFF	TGTGCCAGCAGCCTTGCTGGTCGCGTCAAAGCTTTCTTT
many	TRBJ2-1	TRBV6-5	TRBD2	CASSRGFRGELYNEQFF	TGTGCCAGCAGTCGGGGTTTCCGGGGGGAACTTTACAATGAGCAGTTCTTC
NA	TRBJ2-3	TRBV20-1	NA	CSAPPMGSFTDTQYF	TGCAGTGCTCCCCCGATGGGGAGTTTCACAGATACGCAGTATTTT
NA	TRBJ2-3	TRBV18	NA	CASSLQDTQYF	TGTGCCAGCTCACTTCAAGATACGCAGTATTTT
many	TRBJ2-7	TRBV10-3	NA	CAISESPGNYEQYF	TGTGCCATCAGTGAGTCTCCAGGGAACTACGAGCAGTACTTC
medium-sized	TRBJ1-5	TRBV7-8	TRBD1	CASSTGQGGNQPQHF	TGTGCCAGCAGCACGGGACAGGGTGGCAATCAGCCCCAGCATTTT
NA	TRBJ1-1	TRBV2	NA	CASTFYTEAFF	TGTGCCAGCACGTTTTACACTGAAGCTTTCTTT
NA	TRBJ1-1	TRBV3-1	NA	CVSSQQGGEAFF	TGTGTCAGCAGCCAGCAGGGCGGCGAAGCTTTCTTT
many	TRBJ2-1	TRBV20-1	NA	CSATPRWDNEQFF	TGCAGTGCTACCCCAAGGTGGGACAATGAGCAGTTCTTC
many	TRBJ2-3	TRBV28	NA	CASSSGTDTQYF	TGTGCCAGCAGTTCCGGGACAGATACGCAGTATTTT
many	TRBJ1-2	TRBV19	NA	CATSDLGLYTF	TGTGCCACCTCCGATTTAGGCCTTTACACCTTC
NA	TRBJ2-7	TRBV30	NA	CAWSVQAGSLYEQYF	TGTGCCTGGAGTGTACAGGCAGGAAGCCTCTACGAGCAGTACTTC
many	TRBJ1-1	TRBV12-3/TRBV12-4	NA	CASSPGTPSAFF	TGTGCCAGCAGCCCCGGGACACCTTCGGCTTTCTTT
NA	TRBJ2-2	TRBV6-2/TRBV6-3	NA	CASSSTPTGELFF	TGTGCCAGCAGTTCGACACCCACCGGGGAGCTGTTTTTT
NA	TRBJ1-2	TRBV3-1	NA	CASSQFMDLYGYTF	TGTGCCAGCAGCCAATTCATGGACCTCTATGGCTACACCTTC